This T cell receptor beta chain was retrieved from a study of CXCR3-negative and CXCR3-positive naive CD8 T cells. Across the whole study: Around 130 million TRB reads in total, about 1.5 +/- 0.3 million per library.

Notes on the study in general: Relative to CXCR3-negative naive cells, CXCR3-positive naive cells had more hydrophobic TRB CDR3s. The study inferred TCR strength from TRB CDR3 properties and found comparable surface CD5 between naive subsets. Similar TRBV-TRBJ usage was seen in naive cells (both CXCR3-negative and CXCR3-positive), but memory cells differed.

The CDR3 has 16 amino acids. Germline assignment: CDR1 LGHNA and CDR2 YSLEER. Carrying UMI labels, the TRB cDNA libraries were prepared through 5' RACE. No DNA is given; TCRdb re-called the 5' RACE reads and lists each CDR3 protein once. The sample includes about 84,000 distinct CDR3 sequences. In the case of this clonotype: What it binds is unknown.

Cells classed as naive CD8+ T cells were CD45RO-CCR7+CD27+CD95-. V usage is TRBV4-3 and J usage is TRBJ1-6; TCRdb names TRBD1, which stays unverified in the absence of DNA. Sequenced sample: naive CXCR3+ CD8+ T cells from blood. Subset denoted: CD45RO-CCR7+CD27+CD95- naive CD8+ T cells expressing CXCR3 (TNR3+). This TCR came from a human donor in good health. Some clones in this sample may be carry-over from other donors' samples. The CDR3 spells CASSQDPGTGGSPLHF.